These 9 T cell receptor beta chains were all obtained from the same sample, sequenced in a study of shared clonotypes between healthy human individuals. Only in-frame clones appear in the TCRdb table, and some are missing; sequencing was by immunoSEQ multiplex PCR. The repertoire holds hundreds of thousands of clones, with over 60% as singletons. The specimen sequenced was PBMCs. These receptors were taken from a woman aged 40 to 50 in good health. Some clones in this sample may be carry-over from other donors' samples.

V gene TRBV28 combines with J gene TRBJ2-7; 7 bases map to TRBD2. Germline V gene data show CDR1 as MDHEN and CDR2 as SYDVKM. This CDR3 has 14 amino acids. Losses at the gene ends were 5 bases for V and 6 bases for J; bases not matched to a gene: 10. The CDR3 nucleotides read TGTGCCAGCAGTCAGCCGGGACTAAGATCCGAGCAGTACTTC. It yields the protein CASSQPGLRSEQYF.

J is TRBJ1-3 and V is TRBV25-1; D unclear. V was trimmed by 1 base and J by 2 bases, leaving 9 bases between them. This CDR3 is 15 amino acids long. Germline V gene data show CDR1 as MGHDK and CDR2 as SYGVNS. CDR3 residues: CASSEFRNAGNTIYF. The CDR3 nucleotides are TGTGCCAGCAGTGAATTTAGGAACGCTGGAAACACCATATATTTT.

The rearrangement uses TRBV28 and TRBJ1-4, with 9 bases matching TRBD1. Unmatched junction bases numbered 10, after V lost 3 bases and J lost 8 bases. CDR3 length: 16 residues. CDR1 is MDHEN and CDR2 is SYDVKM in the germline V gene. CDR3 in DNA: TGTGCCAGCAGTTTTCGGGCCGGGACAGGGAGAGAAAAACTGTTTTTT. It specifies CASSFRAGTGREKLFF.

The chain has TRBV6-1 and TRBJ2-7, with a tentative D call TRBD1 (6 bases). The V gene lost 2 bases and the J gene lost 2 bases, with 13 bases spanning the gap. CDR3 size: 15 residues. From germline, CDR1 is MNHNS and CDR2 SASEGT. The CDR3 nucleotides read TGTGCCAGCAGTGAATCTGGACAGCCTACCTACGAGCAGTACTTC. Translated, it gives CASSESGQPTYEQYF.

The V gene is TRBV5-1, the J gene TRBJ2-5; 11 bases line up with TRBD1. With 0 bases clipped from V and 6 bases from J, the junction kept 10 bases outside the gene matches. The CDR3 is 17 amino acids. Germline CDR1 SGHRS, CDR2 YFSETQ. The CDR3: CASSLASGTGGGKTQYF. In nucleotides, the CDR3 is TGCGCCAGCAGCTTGGCCAGCGGGACAGGGGGAGGAAAGACCCAGTACTTC.

CDR3 DNA: TGTGCCACCCGTCCTCAAACGTACCAAGAGACCCAGTACTTC. Its protein product is CATRPQTYQETQYF. The genes are TRBV28 and TRBJ2-5; D ambiguous. The CDR3 runs 14 residues. The V and J ends lost 10 bases and 0 bases respectively, with 15 bases between them. Germline CDR1 reads MDHEN; CDR2 reads SYDVKM.

This clone turned up a few times. The chain uses TRBV7-2 and TRBJ2-6, with D uncertain. This CDR3 contains 16 residues. V was pared by 5 bases and J by 4 bases, with 15 bases between. CDR1 SGHTA and CDR2 FQGNSA come from the germline V gene. The CDR3 DNA reads as TGTGCCAGCAGCCCCCGCCTAGGGCGCGGGGCCAACGTCCTGACTTTC. It is translated as CASSPRLGRGANVLTF.

The chain couples TRBV30 to TRBJ1-4; 7 bases align to TRBD1. V lost 8 bases and J lost 8; bases outside the gene matches: 5. The CDR3 spans 11 residues. The germline gives CDR1 GTSNPN, CDR2 SVGIG (reference sequence). In DNA form, the CDR3 reads TGTGCCGGGACAGCGTACGAAAAACTGTTTTTT. Its translation: CAGTAYEKLFF.

V usage is TRBV27 and J usage is TRBJ2-1; 10 nucleotides line up with TRBD2. The CDR3 consists of 16 residues. V gave up 5 bases and J gave up 9 bases; unmatched junction bases: 13. Germline V CDR1 and CDR2: MNHEY, SMNVEV (reference sequence). The CDR3 nucleotides are TGTGCCAGCAGTAAAACTAGCGGGATTACCAACTTTGAGCAGTTCTTC. Amino acid sequence: CASSKTSGITNFEQFF.